Sequencing of this T cell receptor (beta chain) was carried out in a study of OX40 agonist ivuxolimab in advanced cancers. Describing the broader study: Ivuxolimab, which targeted the costimulatory receptor OX40 (CD134), was an agonistic, fully human IgG2 monoclonal antibody. Patients were allowed to have had prior anti-PD-1, anti-PD-L1 or anti-CTLA-4 therapy, and roughly 40% of the dose-escalation patients had previously received checkpoint inhibitors. Of the approximately 53 patients in dose escalation, some 20 had hepatocellular carcinoma, some 15 had melanoma, 9 had renal cell carcinoma and 9 had head and neck cancer. Peripheral TCRbeta sequencing aimed to test whether ivuxolimab altered TCR sequence diversity and caused clonal T-cell expansion. A male proportion of 82.7% and a mean age of roughly 55 years, ranging from 23 to 79, were recorded for the dose-escalation cohort. The monotherapy dose-escalation portion (N ≈ 50 patients) of the phase I ivuxolimab trial is reported in the paper. Three dose-escalation patients achieved partial responses, one with hepatocellular carcinoma and two with cutaneous melanoma. Intravenous ivuxolimab was administered to patients every 2 weeks at six dose levels: 0.01, 0.1, 0.3, 1.5, 3 and 10 mg/kg. The paper as a whole reports these results and caveats: Low levels of normalized T-cell clonal expansion were also seen in some patients who did not respond. At doses of 0.1 to 3.0 mg/kg, clonal expansion of both CD4+ and CD8+ blood T cells was observed from baseline to week 6. The antigen specificity of the peripheral T cells that underwent clonal expansion was not determined. Partial responders in the 0.1-3.0 mg/kg groups had among the lowest normalized peripheral clonal expansion, especially among CD8+ T cells. After ivuxolimab, expanded clones were on average more numerous among CD8+ T cells than among CD4+ T cells.

In this sample, this clone turned up once. Its binding antigen is unknown. No quality values exist for individual bases; no much larger clone is one base distant. The trial excluded patients who had a history of autoimmune disease or were on systemic immunosuppression. In every dose cohort, peripheral blood was drawn for TCR sequencing at baseline, cycle 4 day 1, and cycle 7 day 1. Samples were obtained from an open-label, multicenter, first-in-human phase I dose-escalation trial of ivuxolimab. The trial enrolled adults with locally advanced or metastatic head and neck squamous cell, hepatocellular, melanoma or renal cell carcinoma. Before TCR sequencing, CD4+ T cells and CD8+ T cells from peripheral blood were sorted into separate populations. Genomic DNA was extracted from sorted cells for sequencing of the TCRbeta CDR3 region. TCRbeta CDR3 regions were sequenced using the immunoSEQ Assay. TCRdb provides this immuneACCESS table in a form limited to in-frame rearrangements. Some clones are lacking; in checked studies, under half of them reflect an unresolved V gene, and why the rest are absent is not known. This sample holds 45,000 to 65,000 clones; roughly 86% were observed only once. The ten largest clonotypes hold under 8% of the sample.

The CDR3, cysteine through phenylalanine, is 11 amino acids long. The retained sequence is limited to the CDR3, 33 bases, with the frame set at the first base. Cut back by 8 bases and 0 bases, the V and J ends lie 2 bases apart. The germline V gene supplies CDR1 ENHRY and CDR2 SYGVKD. The chain is made from TRBV10-3 and TRBJ2-1; the D gene cannot be resolved reliably. This receptor was taken from an adult with an advanced solid tumor such as melanoma, head and neck, liver or kidney cancer. Sequenced here: CD4+ or CD8+ T cells sorted from blood, sampled in a trial of the OX40 agonist ivuxolimab. CDR3 loop: CAIGSYNEQFF. The DNA is as follows: TGTGCCATCGGCTCCTACAATGAGCAGTTCTTC.